Listed below are T cell receptor beta chains from one sample, sequenced in a study of shared clonotypes between healthy human individuals. Sequencing was performed with immunoSEQ multiplex PCR; in TCRdb, only in-frame clones are kept and a portion is missing. The sample lists fewer than 3 million clones; around 93% were seen once. The sample comprised naive CD4+ T cells from PBMCs. These receptors all stem from a man aged 18 to 30 in good health. Some clones in this sample may be carry-over from other donors' samples. Each CDR3 is given with its conserved first and last residue. A D gene is named only where the DNA matches it firmly. Some rows have no size entry. The others give once, few or many, or a class for an expanded clone.

NA	TRBV29-1	NA	14	TRBJ1-4	CSAATSTGDEKLFF	TGCAGCGCCGCTACATCAACGGGTGATGAAAAACTGTTTTTT
NA	TRBV15	TRBD2	18	TRBJ2-5	CATSRDLGLAGQQETQYF	TGTGCCACCAGCAGAGATCTGGGGCTAGCGGGCCAACAAGAGACCCAGTACTTC
NA	TRBV28	NA	14	TRBJ2-5	CASSLPGPQETQYF	TGTGCCAGCAGTTTGCCAGGCCCGCAAGAGACCCAGTACTTC
NA	TRBV7-3	TRBD2	16	TRBJ2-1	CASSLSGTRDFREQFF	TGTGCCAGCAGCCTATCCGGGACTAGGGATTTTCGTGAGCAGTTCTTC
NA	TRBV6-5	NA	15	TRBJ2-7	CASSYGVGNPYEQYF	TGTGCCAGCAGTTATGGGGTCGGGAACCCCTACGAGCAGTACTTC
NA	TRBV30	NA	16	TRBJ1-3	CAWSVRGRESGNTIYF	TGTGCCTGGAGTGTACGGGGCAGGGAATCTGGAAACACCATATATTTT
NA	TRBV18	TRBD1	16	TRBJ2-2	CASSPQGQGNTGELFF	TGTGCCAGCTCACCCCAGGGACAGGGGAACACCGGGGAGCTGTTTTTT
NA	TRBV19	TRBD1	13	TRBJ1-5	CASSSGRDRASHF	TGTGCCAGTAGTAGCGGACGGGACAGGGCTTCGCATTTT
NA	TRBV7-2	NA	13	TRBJ2-7	CASSNSGAYEQYF	TGTGCCAGCAGCAACTCGGGGGCTTACGAGCAGTACTTC
NA	TRBV11-2	NA	17	TRBJ2-5	CASSLHGRKVIGETQYF	TGTGCCAGCAGCCTCCACGGGAGAAAGGTTATCGGAGAGACCCAGTACTTC
once	TRBV28	NA	13	TRBJ2-5	CASRPGGQETQYF	TGTGCCAGCAGACCCGGGGGCCAAGAGACCCAGTACTTC
NA	TRBV2	NA	15	TRBJ2-5	CASSEFLATQETQYF	TGTGCCAGCAGTGAATTTTTGGCAACCCAAGAGACCCAGTACTTC
NA	TRBV28	TRBD2	15	TRBJ2-7	CASSVTSGRIGEQYF	TGTGCCAGCAGTGTGACTAGCGGGAGAATCGGCGAGCAGTACTTC
NA	TRBV28	TRBD1	12	TRBJ1-2	CASAGGPRGYTF	TGTGCCAGCGCAGGGGGACCGCGGGGCTACACCTTC
NA	TRBV7-2	NA	15	TRBJ1-5	CASSLAGGSNQPQHF	TGTGCCAGCAGCTTAGCAGGGGGGAGCAATCAGCCCCAGCATTTT
NA	TRBV7-2	TRBD1	15	TRBJ1-1	CASSQTGVMNTEAFF	TGTGCCAGCAGCCAGACAGGGGTCATGAACACTGAAGCTTTCTTT
NA	TRBV19	TRBD1	14	TRBJ2-4	CASSSGTGGNIQYF	TGTGCCAGTAGCTCCGGGACAGGTGGAAACATTCAGTACTTC
NA	TRBV19	NA	16	TRBJ1-4	CASSTWTGSGAEKLFF	TGTGCCAGTAGTACTTGGACGGGCTCAGGGGCGGAAAAACTGTTTTTT
NA	TRBV7-9	TRBD2	16	TRBJ2-1	CASSLYSGTRYNEQFF	TGTGCCAGCAGCTTATACTCCGGGACTAGATACAATGAGCAGTTCTTC
NA	TRBV19	NA	15	TRBJ2-3	CASSSSVRSTDTQYF	TGTGCCAGTAGTTCCAGCGTTCGGAGCACAGATACGCAGTATTTT
NA	TRBV27	NA	13	TRBJ1-5	CASSSSRNQPQHF	TGTGCCAGCAGTAGCAGTCGCAATCAGCCCCAGCATTTT
NA	TRBV30	NA	13	TRBJ2-3	CAWEISGGDTQYF	TGTGCCTGGGAAATCTCCGGGGGCGATACGCAGTATTTT
NA	TRBV28	NA	12	TRBJ1-1	CASSFRSFGAFF	TGTGCCAGCAGTTTTAGGTCCTTCGGGGCTTTCTTT
NA	TRBV6-1	NA	14	TRBJ1-3	CAWGGGLAGNTIYF	TGTGCCTGGGGAGGTGGACTCGCCGGAAACACCATATATTTT
NA	TRBV5-1	TRBD1	14	TRBJ2-3	CASSTDRVTDTQYF	TGCGCCAGCAGCACGGACAGGGTAACAGATACGCAGTATTTT
NA	TRBV18	TRBD1	11	TRBJ1-1	CASSADREAFF	TGTGCCAGCTCCGCGGACAGGGAAGCTTTCTTT
once	TRBV19	TRBD2	19	TRBJ2-1	CASSIGLAGPRDLNNEQFF	TGTGCCAGTAGTATTGGACTAGCGGGTCCGAGGGACTTAAACAATGAGCAGTTCTTC
NA	TRBV28	NA	15	TRBJ1-1	CASSYSGSWGTEAFF	TGTGCCAGCAGTTACTCCGGTTCCTGGGGCACTGAAGCTTTCTTT
NA	TRBV5-4	NA	15	TRBJ2-5	CASSLGGGALETQYF	TGTGCCAGCAGCTTGGGTGGGGGGGCGCTTGAGACCCAGTACTTC
NA	TRBV7-9	TRBD1	15	TRBJ2-3	CASSSGQGLTDTQYF	TGTGCCAGCAGCTCCGGACAGGGACTCACAGATACGCAGTATTTT
NA	TRBV6-5	TRBD2	14	TRBJ2-7	CASNPGGSRYEQYF	TGTGCCAGCAACCCCGGCGGGAGTCGCTACGAGCAGTACTTC
NA	TRBV21-1	NA	15	TRBJ1-2	CASSPPGARNYGYTF	TGTGCCAGCAGCCCCCCAGGGGCCCGTAACTATGGCTACACCTTC
NA	TRBV10-1	NA	13	TRBJ1-1	CASSRSMNTEAFF	TGCGCCAGCAGTCGCTCCATGAACACTGAAGCTTTCTTT
NA	TRBV11-1	TRBD2	16	TRBJ2-7	CASSLKGTGLVAEQYF	TGTGCCAGCAGCTTAAAGGGAACGGGACTAGTCGCCGAGCAGTACTTC
NA	TRBV27	NA	14	TRBJ1-1	CASSLNMGRAEAFF	TGTGCCAGCAGTTTGAACATGGGAAGAGCTGAAGCTTTCTTT
NA	TRBV5-1	NA	14	TRBJ2-3	CASSLKLAPDTQYF	TGCGCCAGCAGCTTGAAACTAGCCCCAGATACGCAGTATTTT
NA	TRBV7-9	TRBD1	17	TRBJ2-7	CASSFPSARGLPYEQYF	TGTGCCAGCAGCTTTCCCTCGGCCAGGGGGCTCCCCTACGAGCAGTACTTC
NA	TRBV6-4	NA	20	TRBJ2-5	CASSVPKKQGPPVSQETQYF	TGTGCCAGCAGTGTCCCTAAGAAACAGGGCCCCCCGGTATCACAAGAGACCCAGTACTTC
NA	TRBV19	TRBD1	14	TRBJ1-5	CAISTGGVYQPQHF	TGTGCCATTTCGACAGGGGGAGTTTATCAGCCCCAGCATTTT
NA	TRBV9	NA	15	TRBJ1-1	CASSVVQGGNTEAFF	TGTGCCAGCAGCGTAGTTCAGGGCGGAAACACTGAAGCTTTCTTT
few	TRBV2	NA	14	TRBJ1-5	CASSDGSRYQPQHF	TGTGCCAGCAGTGATGGAAGCAGGTATCAGCCCCAGCATTTT
NA	TRBV7-9	TRBD1	15	TRBJ1-1	CASSQKGAMNTEAFF	TGTGCCAGCAGCCAGAAGGGGGCGATGAACACTGAAGCTTTCTTT
NA	TRBV28	NA	14	TRBJ1-1	CASSPTTGYTEAFF	TGTGCCAGCAGTCCCACCACAGGATACACTGAAGCTTTCTTT
NA	TRBV5-1	NA	14	TRBJ2-2	CASSTTGEFGELFF	TGCGCCAGCAGCACAACGGGGGAGTTCGGGGAGCTGTTTTTT
NA	TRBV5-6	TRBD1	14	TRBJ2-5	CASSIRQGGETQYF	TGTGCCAGCAGCATTAGACAGGGTGGAGAGACCCAGTACTTC
once	TRBV4-2	NA	15	TRBJ2-6	CASSHVSSGANVLTF	TGTGCCAGCAGCCACGTGAGCTCTGGGGCCAACGTCCTGACTTTC
few	TRBV5-1	NA	14	TRBJ1-1	CASSLETANTEAFF	TGCGCCAGCAGCTTGGAGACGGCTAACACTGAAGCTTTCTTT
NA	TRBV7-2	TRBD1	15	TRBJ2-7	CASSASRGSLSEQYF	TGTGCCAGCAGCGCCTCCAGGGGGAGCCTTTCCGAGCAGTACTTC
once	TRBV10-3	NA	14	TRBJ2-3	CAISEWGDTDTQYF	TGTGCCATCAGTGAGTGGGGGGACACAGATACGCAGTATTTT
once	TRBV27	NA	15	TRBJ2-2	CASTLLGANTGELFF	TGTGCCAGCACCTTACTGGGGGCGAACACCGGGGAGCTGTTTTTT
NA	TRBV19	TRBD1	16	TRBJ1-2	CASSQPQGARSYGYTF	TGTGCCAGTAGCCAACCCCAGGGGGCTCGGAGCTATGGCTACACCTTC
NA	TRBV7-2	NA	16	TRBJ1-1	CASSLVLQGPGTEAFF	TGTGCCAGCAGCTTAGTTCTGCAGGGGCCGGGAACTGAAGCTTTCTTT
NA	TRBV11-1	NA	13	TRBJ2-3	CASSRGSTDTQYF	TGTGCCAGCAGCCGCGGGAGCACAGATACGCAGTATTTT
NA	TRBV5-1	NA	14	TRBJ1-2	CASSPDIFSYGYTF	TGCGCCAGCAGCCCTGACATTTTTAGCTATGGCTACACCTTC
NA	TRBV7-2	NA	17	TRBJ2-2	CASSLVAGNANTGELFF	TGTGCCAGCAGCTTAGTTGCCGGGAACGCGAACACCGGGGAGCTGTTTTTT
NA	TRBV5-6	NA	15	TRBJ2-3	CASSRRPGGTDTQYF	TGTGCCAGCAGTAGGAGGCCAGGGGGCACAGATACGCAGTATTTT
NA	TRBV2	TRBD2	16	TRBJ2-2	CASSEGLAGHTGELFF	TGTGCCAGCAGTGAAGGGCTAGCGGGACACACCGGGGAGCTGTTTTTT
once	TRBV5-1	NA	13	TRBJ1-1	CASSQQGRTEAFF	TGCGCCAGCAGCCAACAGGGTCGGACTGAAGCTTTCTTT
NA	TRBV5-4	NA	15	TRBJ2-6	CASSLVLNGANVLTF	TGTGCCAGCAGCTTGGTTCTTAATGGGGCCAACGTCCTGACTTTC